Below are 29 T cell receptor beta chains sequenced from a single sample in a study of beta chain features in type 1 diabetes. Isolated RNA was reverse transcribed in full, so expressed TCRB transcripts were sequenced. TCRdb keeps only in-frame clones here, not all; method: immunoSEQ multiplex PCR. The table has 130,000 to 150,000 clones, about 50% seen once. Sequenced: Tregs from blood. The receptors were gathered from a man aged 18 to 30 in good health.

The chain couples TRBV19 to TRBJ1-1, with 8 bases matching TRBD1. The CDR3 sequence is 12 residues long. Losses at the gene ends were 5 bases for V and 8 bases for J; bases not matched to a gene: 4. Germline lookup yields CDR1 LNHDA and CDR2 SQIVND (reference sequence). CDR3 residues: CASSPRTGEAFF. The CDR3 DNA reads as TGTGCCAGTAGTCCGAGGACAGGGGAAGCTTTCTTT.

This clone was observed a few times. The rearrangement uses TRBV7-2 and TRBJ2-7; D gene ambiguous. This CDR3 comprises 13 residues. V lost 1 base to trimming and J lost 0 bases, with 4 bases between them. Per germline, CDR1 SGHTA and CDR2 FQGNSA. CDR3 protein: CASSLVHSYEQYF. As DNA, the CDR3 is TGTGCCAGCAGCTTAGTCCACTCCTACGAGCAGTACTTC.

This rearrangement joins TRBV7-2 to TRBJ2-2; TRBD1 might be the D (5 bases). Trimming stripped 1 base from V and 5 bases from J, with 14 bases between. CDR1 and CDR2 (germline): SGHTA, FQGNSA. The CDR3 runs 16 residues. CDR3: CASSLVGASITGELFF. DNA for the CDR3: TGTGCCAGCAGCTTAGTAGGGGCCTCGATAACCGGGGAGCTGTTTTTT. Drawing the rest from reference TRBV7-2 and TRBJ2-2, the complete variable domain is GAGVSQSPSNKVTEKGKDVELRCDPISGHTALYWYRQSLGQGLEFLIYFQGNSAPDKSGLPSDRFSAERTGGSVSTLTIQRTQQEDSAVYLCASSLVGASITGELFFGEGSRLTVL.

Comments on this clone: This specimen includes other DNA sequences encoding the same CDR3. The genes are TRBV10-3 and TRBJ1-6; no clear D gene. With 7 bases removed from V and 7 bases from J, the gap between germline ends came to 11 bases. The CDR3 contains 13 residues. Germline CDR1 reads ENHRY; CDR2 reads SYGVKD. CDR3 loop: CAINQDVNSPLHF. CDR3 DNA: TGTGCCATCAATCAGGATGTAAATTCACCCCTCCACTTT.

This rearrangement joins TRBV11-2 to TRBJ2-7, with TRBD2 matching over 10 bases. The germline V gene encodes CDR1 SGHAT and CDR2 FQNNGV. V shed 5 bases, J shed 3 bases, and the junction held 10 bases outside the gene matches. The CDR3 is 16 residues long. The CDR3 loop reads CASSPPLAGQVYEQYF. The DNA for the CDR3 is TGTGCCAGCAGCCCCCCACTAGCGGGACAGGTCTACGAGCAGTACTTC.

This clone has just a few counts. The V gene is TRBV7-2, the J gene TRBJ1-1; weak D call: TRBD1 (5 bases). The V and J ends lost 9 bases and 7 bases respectively, with 18 bases between them. The CDR3 has 13 amino acids. The germline V gene encodes CDR1 SGHTA and CDR2 FQGNSA. CDR3 nucleotide sequence: TGTGCCAGATCACCTCCTATGGGGGGTGAAGCTTTCTTT. It is translated as CARSPPMGGEAFF.

This chain links TRBV7-2 with TRBJ2-7; D perhaps matches TRBD1 (6 bases). The V end lost 7 bases, the J end lost 0 bases, and 10 bases lay between the germline ends. CDR1 is SGHTA and CDR2 is FQGNSA in the germline V gene. This CDR3 contains 13 residues. The CDR3 here is CASTDSYSYEQYF. As DNA, the CDR3 is TGTGCCAGCACGGACAGCTACTCCTACGAGCAGTACTTC.

This clone appeared a few times. The chain recombines TRBV6-5 with TRBJ1-2; D is ambiguous. This CDR3 spans 16 amino acids. CDR1 and CDR2 (germline): MNHEY, SVGAGI. V lost 0 bases to trimming and J lost 4 bases, with 15 bases between them. CDR3 in amino acids: CASSYSLVGRGYGYTF. In nucleotides, the CDR3 is TGTGCCAGCAGTTACTCGCTGGTCGGCAGAGGCTATGGCTACACCTTC.

This chain links TRBV11-2 with TRBJ1-2; D is possibly TRBD1 (5 bases). This CDR3 is 16 amino acids long. Between the trimmed V and J ends, which lost 4 bases and 1 base, there was a span of 16 bases. Germline CDR1 is SGHAT and CDR2 is FQNNGV. The CDR3 reads CASSSTTRALNYGYTF. CDR3 DNA: TGTGCCAGCAGCTCGACGACCAGGGCACTTAACTATGGCTACACCTTC.

This clone came up a few times. The chain is built from TRBV21-1 and TRBJ2-3; TRBD1, as called in the table, went unchecked against the DNA. TRBV21-1 is listed as a pseudogene. The CDR3 has 16 residues. The DNA for the CDR3 is TGTGCCAGCAGCTTACTCCGGGACAGGGGCACAGATACGCAGTATTTT. Translating it yields CASSLLRDRGTDTQYF.

The rearrangement joins TRBV9 to TRBJ1-1; a weak D match, TRBD1 (6 bases). Germline V gives CDR1 SGDLS, CDR2 YYNGEE. This CDR3 spans 13 amino acids. Trimming took 5 bases from V and 5 from J, leaving 13 bases between them. For the CDR3, the DNA is TGTGCCAGCAGGGCCTACGGGACAACTGAAGCTTTCTTT. Its translation is CASRAYGTTEAFF.

The rearrangement joins TRBV6-6 to TRBJ2-7, with D perhaps matching TRBD1 (5 bases). The length of the CDR3 is 12 residues. The germline V gene has CDR1 MNHNY and CDR2 SVGAGI (reference sequence). V lost 4 bases to trimming and J lost 6 bases, with 10 bases between them. The CDR3 reads CASSSGHGEQYF. The DNA of the CDR3 is TGTGCCAGCAGTTCAGGACACGGCGAGCAGTACTTC.

This clone has only a few counts. The rearrangement uses TRBV29-1 and TRBJ2-7; 7 bases are a match to TRBD1. Germline V gene data show CDR1 as SQVTM and CDR2 as ANQGSEA. The CDR3 is 11 residues long. Trimming removed 8 bases from V and 3 bases from J; junction bases left unmatched: 4. The CDR3 bases are TGCAGCATGCGACAGGGCTACGAGCAGTACTTC. This encodes CSMRQGYEQYF.

The table lists this clone with a few counts. V usage is TRBV5-5 and J usage is TRBJ1-4; D unclear. CDR3 length: 15 amino acids. Between the trimmed V and J ends, which lost 4 bases and 7 bases, there was a span of 17 bases. Germline V gene data show CDR1 as SGHKS and CDR2 as YYEKEE (reference sequence). Here the CDR3 DNA reads TGTGCCAGCAGCATGGCCGGTTTTAGGAGTGAAAAACTGTTTTTT. Protein: CASSMAGFRSEKLFF.

In its sample, this clone was seen a few times. The genes are TRBV7-3 and TRBJ2-1; D possibly corresponds to TRBD1 (6 bases). Trimming removed 5 bases from V and 0 bases from J, with 11 bases in between. CDR1 is SGHTA, CDR2 FQGTGA, per germline. The length of the CDR3 is 15 residues. For the CDR3, the DNA is TGTGCCAGCAGCCCCCAGGGGAGCTCCTACAATGAGCAGTTCTTC. Protein: CASSPQGSSYNEQFF. The full variable domain, in which reference TRBV7-3 and TRBJ2-1 provide the parts outside the CDR3, is GAGVSQTPSNKVTEKGKYVELRCDPISGHTALYWYRQSLGQGPEFLIYFQGTGAADDSGLPNDRFFAVRPEGSVSTLKIQRTERGDSAVYLCASSPQGSSYNEQFFGPGTRLTVL.

This chain connects TRBV4-3 to TRBJ1-5; no firm D call. The CDR3 has 14 residues. Trimming pared 0 bases from V and 7 bases from J, leaving 10 bases between. Germline loops: CDR1 LGHNA, CDR2 YSLEER. CDR3: CASSQDFGRQPQHF. The DNA for the CDR3 is TGCGCCAGCAGCCAAGATTTCGGGAGGCAGCCCCAGCATTTT.

The chain combines TRBV19 with TRBJ1-1; D might be TRBD1 (5 bases). The length of the CDR3 is 13 residues. V lost 6 bases, J lost 1 base, and 9 bases lay in between. Germline-derived CDR1 and CDR2 are LNHDA and SQIVND (reference sequence). The CDR3: CASSNTGNTEAFF. Written as DNA, the CDR3 is TGTGCCAGTAGCAATACAGGGAACACTGAAGCTTTCTTT.

The chain carries TRBV28 and TRBJ1-2; D uncertain. Trimming took off 8 bases at V and 0 bases at J, with 13 bases between the two ends. The CDR3 consists of 14 residues. Germline V gene lookup returns CDR1 MDHEN and CDR2 SYDVKM. CDR3 DNA sequence: TGTGCCAGCCGGCGGAGGTTAGCTAACTATGGCTACACCTTC. It codes for CASRRRLANYGYTF.

This clone has more than one count but fewer than ten. This chain connects TRBV5-1 to TRBJ2-1; TRBD1 matches at 8 bases. Trimming at V came to 5 bases and at J to 7 bases, leaving 5 bases not matched to a gene. The CDR3 runs to 13 residues. Looked up from germline, CDR1 is SGHRS and CDR2 is YFSETQ. The CDR3 bases are TGCGCCAGCAGGGGACAGGAGCTGAATGAGCAGTTCTTC. The encoded protein is CASRGQELNEQFF.

This sequence joins TRBV11-1 and TRBJ2-7; possibly TRBD1 for D (5 bases). Germline loops: CDR1 SGHAT, CDR2 FQDESV (reference sequence). The CDR3 is 14 residues long. V gave up 3 bases and J gave up 4 bases, with 13 bases separating them. CDR3 region: CASSFHRTRYEQYF. The CDR3 nucleotides are TGTGCCAGCAGCTTTCACAGGACCCGATACGAGCAGTACTTC.

In its sample, this clone was seen a few times. The CDR3, as DNA: TGTGCCAGCAGCTTCGGCAGGGCTGCCTATGGCTACACCTTC. Translated, it gives CASSFGRAAYGYTF. This rearrangement joins TRBV7-2 to TRBJ1-2, with D maybe TRBD1 (5 bases). The CDR3 runs to 14 residues. CDR1 is SGHTA, CDR2 FQGNSA, per germline. Trimming removed 3 bases from V and 4 bases from J, with 12 bases in between. Filled out from reference TRBV7-2 and TRBJ1-2, the complete variable domain reads GAGVSQSPSNKVTEKGKDVELRCDPISGHTALYWYRQSLGQGLEFLIYFQGNSAPDKSGLPSDRFSAERTGGSVSTLTIQRTQQEDSAVYLCASSFGRAAYGYTFGSGTRLTVV.

This clone was seen a handful of times. The chain couples TRBV6-5 to TRBJ2-5; D possibly corresponds to TRBD1 (5 bases). The end of the DNA aligns better with TRBJ2-7, so the J call may be wrong. Germline V gene data show CDR1 as MNHEY and CDR2 as SVGAGI. The CDR3 covers 12 residues. CDR3 in amino acids: CASSSDSYEQYF. The DNA for the CDR3 is TGTGCCAGCAGCAGCGACAGCTACGAGCAGTACTTC.

The chain couples TRBV28 to TRBJ1-2; D is uncertain. The CDR3 sequence is 14 residues long. Trimming took 6 bases from V and 7 from J, leaving 18 bases between them. Germline assignment: CDR1 MDHEN and CDR2 SYDVKM. The CDR3 sequence is CASRRSWEGLGYTF. CDR3 bases: TGTGCCAGCAGAAGATCTTGGGAGGGCCTTGGCTACACCTTC.

This chain uses TRBV4-2 with TRBJ2-5; 11 nucleotides match TRBD1. V shed 0 bases, J shed 4 bases, and the junction held 22 bases outside the gene matches. The germline gives CDR1 LGHNA, CDR2 YNFKEQ. The CDR3 runs 22 residues. CDR3 nucleotide sequence: TGTGCCAGCAGCCAAGATACCACCTACTTGGACAGGGGGCAGATCGGCCGAGAGACCCAGTACTTC. Its protein is CASSQDTTYLDRGQIGRETQYF.

This chain links TRBV7-9 with TRBJ1-1; 7 bases agree with TRBD1. Germline V gene lookup returns CDR1 SEHNR and CDR2 FQNEAQ (reference sequence). V dropped 5 bases and J dropped 5; count of bases not matched to a gene: 8. This CDR3 has 14 amino acids. The CDR3 nucleotides read TGTGCCAGCAGCCTACAGGGGTATCGGACTGAAGCTTTCTTT. Protein: CASSLQGYRTEAFF.

This clone was seen once. V is TRBV29-1 and J is TRBJ2-7, with 7 bases fitting TRBD2. The CDR3 has 14 residues. Germline CDR1 reads SQVTM; CDR2 reads ANQGSEA. Unmatched junction bases numbered 6, after V lost 1 base and J lost 3 bases. The CDR3 bases are TGCAGCGTTGAAGGACAGCGGGACCGCTACGAGCAGTACTTC. This codes for CSVEGQRDRYEQYF.

V is TRBV19 and J is TRBJ1-2, with D perhaps matching TRBD1 (6 bases). The germline V gene has CDR1 LNHDA and CDR2 SQIVND (reference sequence). The CDR3 has 15 amino acids. V lost 6 bases to trimming and J lost 0 bases, with 14 bases between them. The CDR3: CASSRNRDSNYGYTF. CDR3 bases: TGTGCCAGTAGCAGAAACAGGGATTCTAACTATGGCTACACCTTC. The whole variable domain, remainder taken from reference TRBV19 and TRBJ1-2, is DGGITQSPKYLFRKEGQNVTLSCEQNLNHDAMYWYRQDPGQGLRLIYYSQIVNDFQKGDIAEGYSVSREKKESFPLTVTSAQKNPTAFYLCASSRNRDSNYGYTFGSGTRLTVV.

The chain joins TRBV28 to TRBJ1-2; D may be TRBD1 (6 bases). From germline, CDR1 is MDHEN and CDR2 SYDVKM. Trimming shortened V by 5 bases and J by 4 bases, and 14 bases separated the two germline ends. The CDR3 runs to 14 residues. For the CDR3, the DNA is TGTGCCAGCAGTCCTGGGGGGGGCAGCTATGGCTACACCTTC. Translation: CASSPGGGSYGYTF.

This sequence joins TRBV7-2 and TRBJ2-1; TRBD2 is a possible D gene (5 bases). The CDR3 runs to 15 residues. CDR1 and CDR2 from the germline V gene are SGHTA and FQGNSA. Trimming removed 1 base at V and 3 bases at J, with 10 bases between. The CDR3 nucleotides read TGTGCCAGCAGCTTAGAATACGGACTCTACAATGAGCAGTTCTTC. This encodes CASSLEYGLYNEQFF. The whole variable domain, filled in from reference TRBV7-2 and TRBJ2-1, reads GAGVSQSPSNKVTEKGKDVELRCDPISGHTALYWYRQSLGQGLEFLIYFQGNSAPDKSGLPSDRFSAERTGGSVSTLTIQRTQQEDSAVYLCASSLEYGLYNEQFFGPGTRLTVL.